This T cell receptor beta chain is from a study of cytomegalovirus exposure and HLA in healthy donors (dated by TCRdb to about 2017). General notes on the study: In an earlier analysis of under 600 of the donors, about 260 Gb of sequence data and some 100 million unique TCR beta sequences from some 170 million T cells were reported. Donor age, sex, ethnicity and CMV serostatus were compiled alongside the repertoire data. To study patterns of TCR occurrence, a later analysis re-analyzed previously published TCR beta repertoires from around 670 donors and added high-resolution HLA genotyping. Of the 350 to 450 genotyped donors, approximately 82% fell in the genetic ancestry cluster associated with self-reported Caucasian donors. The study aimed to test whether signatures of past pathogen exposure could be identified by cataloging public T cell receptors. Genome-wide SNP genotypes for about 65% of the 666 donors were used in a later genetic analysis, which treated that subset as a discovery cohort. Across some 400 genotyped donors of the cohort, an average of about 200,000 unique TCR beta nucleotide sequences per donor were sequenced, and 15% to 20% of those sequences were non-productive. Along with the approximately 700-subject first cohort, a separate validation cohort of 120 different subjects was used. To decide whether each TCR beta V gene segment behaved as functional or pseudogenic, an earlier analysis of several hundred of the donors relied on high-throughput TCR beta sequencing. Typing coverage differed by locus: A, B, C, DRB1 and DQB1 were typed in about 629-630 donors, DQA1 in 522, DPA1 in around 600, and DPB1 in roughly 450. The study profiled the T cell repertoires of 666 subjects by immunosequencing and related them to cytomegalovirus serostatus. Class I and class II HLA loci were covered by the typing at four-digit resolution. The later analysis used no new phenotypic data to find candidate immune exposures, relying instead on TCR beta sequences and their occurrence across donors. Every repertoire in the discovery cohort had been generated on one and the same sequencing platform. An early release covering 500 to 750 HLA-typed donors comprised 250 to 350 gigabases of sequencing data and around 80 million unique TCR sequences. Because of strong linkage in the cohort, a handful of DR-DQ haplotypes were treated as single units for association and clustering. To predict cytomegalovirus infection status, the study brought together high-throughput TCR immunosequencing, statistical association of individual TCRs with disease status, and machine learning. General study outcomes and caveats: Immune exposure information for the cohort was limited to CMV serostatus. A later genetic analysis reported fewer N-insertions in productive TCRs among donors in an Asian-associated ancestry cluster than the roughly 720-donor mean. It was suggested by the authors that the approach could potentially be generalized to other disease states and immunological phenotypes. Some IMGT-functional V segments, including TRBV6-2 and TRBV6-3, could not be distinguished by the 87-base-pair reads and were therefore excluded. Correlated functional status among segregating V segments might reflect linkage disequilibrium, but an unknown experimental factor could not be ruled out. A further reported finding was that TCR beta sequences accurately predicted the HLA-A and HLA-B alleles for most subjects in the first cohort. In a later analysis, several top co-occurrence clusters were reported to appear linked to parvovirus B19, influenza, CMV and Epstein-Barr virus. A group of highly shared sequence variants was considered likely to be a technical artifact of the sequencing pipeline. According to a later analysis, most CMV-associated TCR beta chains appeared to be HLA-restricted, and the HLA associations seemed to be driven largely by CMV exposure. The study gave a list of about 170 TCR beta chains associated with cytomegalovirus. Compared with equally common non-associated chains, HLA-associated TCR beta chains in a later analysis were more clonally expanded and had lower generation probabilities. When HLA alleles, especially DR and DQ, strongly co-occurred, TCR associations were difficult to assign to individual alleles. The classifier was reported to diagnose cytomegalovirus status with high specificity and sensitivity in both the original and validation cohorts. In a later analysis, TCR association rates were found to vary across HLA loci, with the most associated TCRs seen for DRB1 alleles and the fewest for HLA-C alleles. Most TCR sequences were seen in very few donors, while some public TCRs were found in many individuals. The earlier analysis of 587 of the donors excluded around 17 rarely observed V segments, including chromosome 9 orphons, because counts were too low. Three of the identified cytomegalovirus-associated TCR beta chains were confirmed in vitro to be specific for cytomegalovirus antigens. V-gene and J-gene trimming of TCR beta chains was associated with a missense DCLRE1C variant in a later genetic analysis, and the association was replicated in an independent cohort. In a later analysis, about 17,000 TCR beta sequences were associated with specific HLA alleles at a false discovery rate of 0.05. Because HLA typing was unavailable for some donors at each locus, only the typed subset was used in association tests. An earlier analysis of 450 to 750 of the donors showed that most TCR beta V segments appeared in productive rearrangements either about 90% or about 30% of the time, which broadly matched IMGT annotations. Sequencing depth was assumed to be roughly uniform across donors in the presence/absence analyses, though that assumption may not hold. In this cohort, only TCR beta chains were sequenced, and detectable features were limited by the absence of alpha or paired-chain data.

The cohort consisted of approximately 690 healthy bone marrow donors. At the time of sampling, every cohort member was nominally healthy, though immune exposures that went unrecorded were likely present. The donor tested CMV seropositive and was one of the 289 seropositive cohort members. Each donor provided a peripheral blood sample, and peripheral blood mononuclear cells were used for TCR beta sequencing. The Qiagen DNeasy Blood Extraction Kit was used to extract genomic DNA from the blood cell samples. Taken from cysteine to phenylalanine, the CDR3 has 13 residues. Of all the DNA, just the CDR3 is kept, 39 bases in frame from base 1. The trim is 3 bases for V and 6 bases for J, with a gap of 10 bases between the germline ends. Per the germline V gene, SGDLS is the CDR1 and YYNGEE is the CDR2. Libraries were made using the immunoSEQ multiplex PCR assay. The multiplex PCR relied on a mix of 60 forward primers for TCR Vbeta segments and 13 reverse primers for TCR Jbeta segments. The CDR3 region of rearranged TCR beta genes was amplified from genomic DNA by a multiplex PCR assay. On the Illumina HiSeq System, the amplified TCR beta libraries were sequenced as 87-base-pair reads. The source study handled its data this way. Across the roughly 640 repertoires, a later analysis counted 78 million or so unique TCR beta chains, roughly 11 million of which were shared by at least two donors. To remove PCR and sequencing errors, raw reads were error-corrected and collapsed into unique sequences using a nearest-neighbor algorithm that merged closely related sequences. To assign V, D and J gene segments, CDR3 sequences were aligned to IMGT reference sequences. Each retained sequence needed at least a six-nucleotide match to both a V gene segment and a J gene segment. A rearrangement counted as productive if the CDR3 had no stop codons and remained in frame with V and J, and every other rearrangement counted as non-productive. CDR3 was defined according to IMGT convention as the region running from the second conserved V-encoded cysteine to the conserved J-encoded phenylalanine. Sequences without an unambiguous match to a single V gene segment were excluded from the earlier analysis of a few hundred of the donors. An earlier analysis of 587 of the donors called V segments functional above 56.7% productive rearrangements and segregating when the between-donor standard deviation exceeded 5%. A statistical classification framework was built for diagnosing cytomegalovirus status from the catalog of TCR beta chain sequences. In a later analysis, V and J genes were assigned by comparing TCR nucleotide sequences against IMGT/GENE-DB human TR gene sequences. Using the TCRdist pipeline, a later analysis assigned CDR3 sequences along with most-parsimonious VDJ recombination scenarios. In a later analysis, each TCR beta chain was defined by its CDR3 amino acid sequence together with its V-gene family, and reads without a unique V-gene family were excluded. A later analysis removed 600 or so highly shared, low-generation-probability nucleotide sequences to deal with suspected cross-contamination and a sequencing artifact. In a later analysis, a clonal expansion index was calculated for each public chain from normalized within-repertoire ranks of inferred template counts. A later analysis computed generation probabilities with a VDJ recombination model fitted to out-of-frame rearrangements, and checked the results against IGoR. In a later analysis, hypergeometric tests were used to score TCR-TCR, TCR-HLA and TCR-CMV co-occurrence, with a repertoire-size bias correction applied to TCR pairs. In a later analysis, false discovery rates were estimated by permuting HLA or CMV assignments 20 times. In a later analysis, co-occurring TCRs were grouped using DBSCAN, with TCRdist sequence similarity added in when clustering inside HLA-allele-positive subsets. For co-occurrence clustering, repertoires with fewer than 30,000 or more than 120,000 public chains were excluded, along with about five repertoires with anomalous nucleotide sharing. TCRdb holds this immuneACCESS table with in-frame rearrangements only. Some clones are missing; in checked studies, unresolved V genes explain under half, and the rest has no known cause. The DNA was the basis for D and trimming; V, J and clone size are from that table. The sample table lists around 130,000 clones, around three quarters of them with a count of one. Together, the top ten hold roughly 6% of the sample.

As to this clone: Its specific antigen is unknown. The input lacks base qualities; no much larger clone sits a single base away.

The chain couples TRBV9 to TRBJ2-1, and perhaps TRBD2 as D gene, on 6 matching bases. The receptor's source is a man between 18 and 29 years old in good health and CMV-seropositive. The sequenced material came from PBMCs. CDR3 reads: CASSGERANEQFF. The DNA is as follows: TGTGCCAGCAGCGGAGAGCGGGCCAATGAGCAGTTCTTC.